This T cell receptor beta chain stems from a study of graft-versus-host responses after intestinal transplantation. In the study overall: The recipients all started with anti-thymocyte globulin induction and then took tacrolimus and steroids for about 3 years. Study results and limitations: Recipient marrow contained GvH clones, some of which appeared first in ileum or blood. Subjects displaying graft-donor T cell macrochimerism possessed elevated graft-versus-host to host-versus-graft clonal ratios inside allografts. Early post-transplant declines in HvG were associated with peak levels of circulating GvH clones.

Note on this clone: Antigen: not known.

CDR1 is MNHEY and CDR2 is SVGAGI in the germline V gene. V lost 0 bases, J lost 4 bases, and 2 bases stayed unmatched. The CDR3 is made up of 14 amino acids. Assay used: immunoSEQ multiplex PCR; TCRdb lists only in-frame clones, some missing. The sample carries approximately 12,000 clones, 85% to 95% recorded once. The clonotype was recovered from a human patient who received an intestinal transplant, so some T cells may come from the graft donor. This chain uses TRBV6-5 with TRBJ1-2; 7 bases are a match to TRBD1. The sequences come from PBMCs, collected roughly 110 days after intestinal transplant. CDR3 protein: CASSYSGQAYGYTF. CDR3 DNA sequence: TGTGCCAGCAGTTACTCAGGACAGGCCTATGGCTACACCTTC.